This T cell receptor (beta chain) emerged from a study of T cell responses to AZD1222 COVID-19 vaccine. Regarding the study as a whole: Clonal diversity was possibly underestimated, and the donors were mostly white British, with more females.

In regard to this clone: Antigen: not known.

Second doses at about 4 or about 12 weeks were pooled. After removal of 4 bases from V and 3 bases from J, the junction contained 6 bases not matched to a gene. The germline CDR1 and CDR2 sequences are LGHDT and YNNKEL (reference sequence). CDR3 length: 14 residues. Assay: immunoSEQ multiplex PCR; the TCRdb copy retains only in-frame clones and omits some. Of about 94,000 clones listed, over 75% are singletons. The sequence came from an adult who received the AZD1222 COVID-19 vaccine. The source was peripheral blood, collected 28 days after the second AZD1222 dose. The chain carries TRBV3-1 (or the pseudogene TRBV3-2) and TRBJ2-7, with 7 nucleotides matching TRBD2. CDR3 region: CASSPGLGFYEQYF. CDR3 coding DNA: TGTGCCAGCAGCCCCGGACTAGGATTCTACGAGCAGTACTTC.